This T cell receptor (beta chain) was found in a study of CD8+CD57+ T cells in acquired aplastic anemia. Study-level information: Sorted cells (CD4+ and CD8+) yielded DNA amounts that averaged about 3.1 ug. Study outcomes and limitations: With respect to CD8+ Simpson's diversity, patients and controls did not differ significantly. Researchers report that fewer than 35 CD8+ CDR3 sequences appeared in both patients and controls.

The V and J ends lost 4 bases and 1 base respectively, with 10 bases between them. The CDR3 is 14 amino acids. Germline assignment: CDR1 LNHDA and CDR2 SQIVND (reference sequence). Genomic DNA provided the template from which TCR beta VDJ and CDR3 profiles were obtained. TCRdb analysed the reads with MiXCR anew, one entry per CDR3 protein. The sample has 350,000 to 450,000 distinct CDR3 sequences; 65% to 80% are singletons. This clonotype was counted at least ten times. No antigen is known for it. The rearrangement links TRBV19 to TRBJ1-1; D is uncertain. The clonotype comes from a human donor in good health, serving as a control. Source material: sorted CD4+, CD8+, or CD8+CD57+ T cells (not recorded which) from PBMCs. CDR3 sequence reads: CASSTPGTNTEAFF. In DNA form, the CDR3 reads TGTGCCAGTAGTACCCCCGGAACGAACACTGAAGCTTTCTTT.